This TCR beta chain was profiled in a study of cytomegalovirus exposure and HLA in healthy donors. This CDR3 spans 13 amino acids. CDR1 and CDR2 from the germline V gene are KGHSH and LQKENI. The V gene lost 3 bases and the J gene lost 3 bases, with 6 bases spanning the gap. A multiplex PCR was run with 60 Vbeta primers and 13 Jbeta primers. The assay was immunoSEQ multiplex PCR, and TCRdb's table has in-frame clones only and misses some. The sample includes 110,000 to 150,000 clones, 70% to 85% of them seen just once. Specimen: PBMCs. The sequence was obtained from a woman between 40 and 55 years old in good health and CMV-seronegative. The V and J genes are TRBV18 and TRBJ1-3; no clear D gene. Here the CDR3 DNA reads TGTGCCAGCTCACCCTACGATGGAAACACCATATATTTT. This gives the protein CASSPYDGNTIYF.